The source of this T cell receptor beta chain is a study of technical replicates of blood from a handful of donors. Only in-frame clones appear in the TCRdb table, and some are missing; sequencing was by immunoSEQ multiplex PCR. The data contain 45,000 to 60,000 clones, roughly 95% of them singletons. The CDR3 is 16 amino acids. Germline CDR1 and CDR2: LNHDA and SQIVND (reference sequence). V was cut by 3 bases and J by 1 base, with 15 bases left in between. Sequenced material: T cells isolated from PBMCs. The chain couples TRBV19 to TRBJ1-1; TRBD1 is a possible D gene (6 bases). This TCR was recovered from a human donor in good health. The CDR3 region is CASSIWGGKANTEAFF. The CDR3 nucleotides are TGTGCCAGTAGTATTTGGGGGGGCAAGGCGAACACTGAAGCTTTCTTT.